This T cell receptor beta chain was obtained from a study of blood T cell repertoires in COVID-19. Across the study: T cells, B-cell-depleted T cells, or PBMCs provided the cDNA or gDNA that served as material.

With 1 base clipped from V and 8 bases from J, the junction kept 16 bases outside the gene matches. This CDR3 has 20 amino acids. Germline V lookup: CDR1 LGHNA, CDR2 YSLEER. The authors' processing: Counts of nucleated cells, estimated from reference gene primer amplification, were obtained. Sequenced by immunoSEQ multiplex PCR; TCRdb stores in-frame clones only, minus some. The D gene and trimming were derived from the DNA, and the V and J assignments and clone size from that table. The table lists approximately 23,000 clones, around 91% of them singletons. Sequences were obtained from peripheral blood. The gene calls are TRBV4-3 and TRBJ2-4; 14 bases are shared with TRBD2. This receptor was obtained from a man between 65 and 80 years old with acute or convalescent COVID-19. The CDR3 protein is CASSQARTSGGPGRRDIQYF. The CDR3 coding sequence is TGCGCCAGCAGCCAAGCCCGGACTAGCGGGGGGCCTGGGAGGAGGGACATTCAGTACTTC.